This T cell receptor beta chain was identified during a study of blood T cell repertoires in COVID-19. Study details: The United States, Italy and Spain supplied acute and convalescent COVID-19 samples.

As processed by the authors: Reference gene primer amplification in the assay estimated nucleated cell counts. TCRdb's table, derived via immunoSEQ multiplex PCR, lists solely in-frame clones and lacks some. V and J calls plus clone size are reproduced from that table; the DNA served to infer D and trimming. In the table there are 130,000 to 150,000 clones, roughly 89% of which are singletons. CDR1 is MNHEY and CDR2 is SVGAGI in the germline V gene. The CDR3 covers 15 residues. The germline V and J ends were trimmed by 7 bases and 7 bases, with 21 bases remaining between them. J is TRBJ2-3 and V is TRBV6-5; TRBD2 might be the D (6 bases). The sequence was obtained from a woman in her thirties or forties with acute or convalescent COVID-19. The sample was peripheral blood. The CDR3: CASTEWGGVVNTQYF. DNA for the CDR3: TGTGCCAGCACCGAATGGGGCGGGGTAGTAAATACGCAGTATTTT.